The clone carrying this T cell receptor (beta chain) has just a few counts. Antigen unknown. The sample carries other DNA sequences with the same CDR3. Expressed TCRB transcripts were sequenced, since all the RNA that had been isolated was reverse transcribed. Repertoires were generated with immunoSEQ multiplex PCR, while TCRdb's copy carries only in-frame clones and drops some. Among 810,000 or so clones listed, under 20% were seen once. These data originate in a study of beta chain features in type 1 diabetes. Broader study findings: Naive, central memory and regulatory TCRB repertoires appeared more similar among patients than healthy donors. TCRB rearrangement may or may not be influenced by HLA type; here this remained unresolved.

Sorting produced populations that all topped 95% purity. Germline lookup yields CDR1 SGHTA and CDR2 FQGNSA. The J segment lost 1 base and the V segment lost 1 base, leaving 1 base of the junction unmatched. The CDR3 sequence is 15 residues long. The chain employs TRBV7-2 and TRBJ2-3, with 8 bases that match TRBD2. This receptor was obtained from a woman aged 18 to 35 in good health. Sequencing was carried out using naive CD4+ T cells from blood. In DNA, the CDR3 is TGTGCCAGCAGCTTAGAGGGACTAGGCACAGATACGCAGTATTTT. Its translation is CASSLEGLGTDTQYF.